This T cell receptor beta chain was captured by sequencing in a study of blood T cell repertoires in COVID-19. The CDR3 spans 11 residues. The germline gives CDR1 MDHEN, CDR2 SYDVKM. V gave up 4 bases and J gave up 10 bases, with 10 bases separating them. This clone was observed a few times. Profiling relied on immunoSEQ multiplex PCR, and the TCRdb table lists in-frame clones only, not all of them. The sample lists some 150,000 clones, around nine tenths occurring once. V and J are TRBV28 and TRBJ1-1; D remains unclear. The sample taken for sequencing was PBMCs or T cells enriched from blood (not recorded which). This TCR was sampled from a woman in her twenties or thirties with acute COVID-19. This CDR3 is CASSSQDGAFF. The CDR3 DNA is TGTGCCAGCAGTTCTCAGGATGGAGCTTTCTTT.